These 27 T cell receptor beta chains were all obtained from the same sample, sequenced in a study of T cell changes during pregnancy in multiple sclerosis. Method: immunoSEQ multiplex PCR; TCRdb's copy keeps in-frame clones and lacks some. The sample comprises about 69,000 clones, 75% to 95% of which are singletons, and around 0.3% rests with the top ten. The sample in question was CD4+ T cells from peripheral blood mononuclear cells, obtained in the third trimester of pregnancy. Every receptor here comes from a female donor in good health, enrolled as a control in a pregnancy study.

CDR3 protein: CSVSKTTNEKLFF. CDR3 in DNA: TGCAGCGTTTCCAAAACAACTAATGAAAAACTGTTTTTT. The chain links TRBV29-1 to TRBJ1-4, with D hard to call. CDR1 and CDR2 from the germline V gene are SQVTM and ANQGSEA. Trimming shortened V by 5 bases and J by 0 bases, and 7 bases separated the two germline ends. The CDR3 has 13 residues.

This rearrangement joins TRBV5-6 to TRBJ1-2, with D perhaps matching TRBD1 (6 bases). The CDR3 runs 16 residues. Trimming pared 2 bases from V and 4 bases from J, leaving 18 bases between. Germline V gene lookup returns CDR1 SGHDT and CDR2 YYEEEE. CDR3: CASSFVGRRGAYGYTF. The CDR3 coding sequence is TGTGCCAGCAGCTTCGTTGGTCGCCGGGGGGCCTATGGCTACACCTTC. Drawing the rest from reference TRBV5-6 and TRBJ1-2, the complete variable domain is DAGVTQSPTHLIKTRGQQVTLRCSPKSGHDTVSWYQQALGQGPQFIFQYYEEEERQRGNFPDRFSGHQFPNYSSELNVNALLLGDSALYLCASSFVGRRGAYGYTFGSGTRLTVV.

V gene TRBV4-3 combines with J gene TRBJ1-2; TRBD1 matches 7 bases. The V gene end was trimmed by 4 bases and the J gene end by 8 bases; junction bases not matched to a gene: 10. Germline CDR1 is LGHNA and CDR2 is YSLEER. The CDR3 consists of 14 residues. The CDR3 is CASSPQTGLRGYTF. The CDR3 region has the DNA TGCGCCAGCAGCCCCCAGACAGGGTTACGAGGCTACACCTTC.

The chain carries TRBV19 and TRBJ2-2; TRBD2 might be the D (5 bases). Deletions cut 1 base from V and 4 bases from J, with 19 bases between. This CDR3 spans 18 amino acids. CDR1 and CDR2 (germline): LNHDA, SQIVND (reference sequence). The CDR3, as DNA: TGTGCCAGTAGTATAGTTCTCGGAGGATTAGCCGGCACCGGGGAGCTGTTTTTT. It yields the protein CASSIVLGGLAGTGELFF. Combining the CDR3 with reference TRBV19 and TRBJ2-2 gives the whole variable domain DGGITQSPKYLFRKEGQNVTLSCEQNLNHDAMYWYRQDPGQGLRLIYYSQIVNDFQKGDIAEGYSVSREKKESFPLTVTSAQKNPTAFYLCASSIVLGGLAGTGELFFGEGSRLTVL.

V gene TRBV18 combines with J gene TRBJ1-1; 7 bases are a match to TRBD1. Trimming removed 5 bases from V and 1 base from J; junction bases left unmatched: 10. Germline CDR1 KGHSH, CDR2 LQKENI. This CDR3 has 16 amino acids. The CDR3 DNA sequence: TGTGCCAGCTCAGAGAGACAGGGTCTTTCGAACACTGAAGCTTTCTTT. Protein sequence: CASSERQGLSNTEAFF.

The chain is built from TRBV7-2 and TRBJ1-1; 10 nucleotides match TRBD1. V gave up 4 bases and J gave up 6 bases; unmatched junction bases: 8. Germline V gene lookup returns CDR1 SGHTA and CDR2 FQGNSA. This CDR3 comprises 15 residues. CDR3 in amino acids: CASSSGQGVLAEAFF. The DNA of the CDR3 is TGTGCCAGCAGCTCTGGACAGGGGGTTTTAGCTGAAGCTTTCTTT.

The chain employs TRBV19 and TRBJ1-1; TRBD1 matches 9 bases. The CDR3 loop spans 16 amino acids. Trimming took 5 bases from V and 6 from J; bases not matched to a gene: 13. The germline CDR1 and CDR2 sequences are LNHDA and SQIVND (reference sequence). Here the CDR3 DNA reads TGTGCCAGTAGTCGCGTTGACAGGGGGTTGTATTCTGAAGCTTTCTTT. As protein: CASSRVDRGLYSEAFF.

CDR3 DNA: TGTGCAGGCCCTCATACCTCGCAAGAGACCCAGTACTTC. Residues: CAGPHTSQETQYF. The chain has TRBV12-2 and TRBJ2-5; TRBD1, the D gene given by the table, was not confirmed from the DNA. TRBV12-2 is noted as a pseudogene. The CDR3 has 13 residues.

The J gene is TRBJ1-2, the V gene TRBV11-2; maybe TRBD1 (6 bases). V lost 5 bases, J lost 7 bases, and 17 bases lay in between. Germline values: CDR1 SGHAT, CDR2 FQNNGV. The CDR3 has 14 residues. For the CDR3, the DNA is TGTGCCAGCAGCCCCCAGAGGGCAGGGGCTGGCTACACCTTC. Its translation is CASSPQRAGAGYTF.

The chain links TRBV29-1 to TRBJ1-1; D gene ambiguous. Germline CDR1 reads SQVTM; CDR2 reads ANQGSEA. Trimming took 3 bases from V and 1 from J, leaving 6 bases between them. The CDR3 is made up of 12 amino acids. The CDR3 reads CSVDPRNTEAFF. The CDR3 DNA is TGCAGCGTTGATCCCCGGAACACTGAAGCTTTCTTT.

As for this clone: A junction end diverges from the germline sequence, so it may reflect a read error. The gene calls are TRBV7-3 and TRBJ1-2, with D tentatively TRBD1 (5 bases). Germline lookup yields CDR1 SGHTA and CDR2 FQGTGA. The CDR3 has 14 amino acids. The CDR3 region is CASSLTTDNYGYTF. CDR3 in DNA: TGTGCCAGCAGCCTAACGACAGATAACTATGGCTACACCTTC.

This sequence joins TRBV5-1 and TRBJ1-3; D is uncertain. V was clipped by 4 bases and J by 1 base, with 12 bases between them. This CDR3 has 15 amino acids. From germline, CDR1 is SGHRS and CDR2 YFSETQ. CDR3 sequence reads: CASSLSGISGNTIYF. The CDR3 nucleotides are TGCGCCAGCAGCCTGTCGGGGATTTCTGGAAACACCATATATTTT. The variable domain in full, completed from reference TRBV5-1 and TRBJ1-3, reads KAGVTQTPRYLIKTRGQQVTLSCSPISGHRSVSWYQQTPGQGLQFLFEYFSETQRNKGNFPGRFSGRQFSNSRSEMNVSTLELGDSALYLCASSLSGISGNTIYFGEGSWLTVV.

This clone came up once. CDR3 nucleotide sequence: TGCGCCAGCGGCTACAGGGGATCGAACACCGGGGAGCTGTTTTTT. Amino acid sequence: CASGYRGSNTGELFF. The gene calls are TRBV4-1 and TRBJ2-2; 7 bases agree with TRBD1. Germline CDR1 MGHRA, CDR2 YSYEKL. Trimming removed 8 bases from V and 0 bases from J; junction bases left unmatched: 6. The CDR3 covers 15 residues.

The chain is built from TRBV7-9 and TRBJ1-5; TRBD1 is a possible D gene (6 bases). V dropped 5 bases and J dropped 5 bases, with 13 bases sitting between them. The CDR3 is 14 residues long. Germline V CDR1 and CDR2: SEHNR, FQNEAQ (reference sequence). CDR3 bases: TGTGCCAGCAGCCCCGGACAGCCGGATCAGCCCCAGCATTTT. Protein product: CASSPGQPDQPQHF.

A single count supports this clone. The rearrangement uses TRBV6-5 and TRBJ1-1; D uncertain. Trimming removed 0 bases from V and 2 bases from J, with 13 bases in between. From germline, CDR1 is MNHEY and CDR2 SVGAGI. This CDR3 comprises 16 residues. The chain's CDR3 is CASSYSASGINTEAFF. The DNA for the CDR3 is TGTGCCAGCAGTTACTCTGCCTCCGGGATTAACACTGAAGCTTTCTTT.

V usage is TRBV9 and J usage is TRBJ2-3; D is possibly TRBD1 (5 bases). In germline, CDR1 is SGDLS, CDR2 YYNGEE. This CDR3 contains 16 residues. Trimming stripped 1 base from V and 0 bases from J, with 12 bases between. CDR3 nucleotides: TGTGCCAGCAGCGTAACAGGCAAGCCTAGCACAGATACGCAGTATTTT. It encodes CASSVTGKPSTDTQYF.

In this sample, this clone turned up once. The chain is built from TRBV19 and TRBJ1-2; D perhaps matches TRBD1 (6 bases). V was clipped by 7 bases and J by 4 bases, with 19 bases between them. Per the germline V gene, CDR1 is LNHDA and CDR2 is SQIVND (reference sequence). This CDR3 has 15 amino acids. CDR3 coding DNA: TGTGCCAGTAATTCCGCAGGGGCCATCGGCTATGGCTACACCTTC. Protein: CASNSAGAIGYGYTF.

V usage is TRBV6-5 and J usage is TRBJ1-1, with D unresolved. This CDR3 region has 13 residues. CDR1 MNHEY and CDR2 SVGAGI come from the germline V gene. The germline V and J ends were trimmed by 6 bases and 5 bases, with 13 bases remaining between them. The CDR3 bases are TGTGCCAGCAGAACCGGGTTTTTGACTGAAGCTTTCTTT. It translates to CASRTGFLTEAFF.

V gene TRBV5-1 combines with J gene TRBJ1-2, with TRBD1 matching 8 bases. Germline V gene sequence: CDR1 SGHRS, CDR2 YFSETQ. The length of the CDR3 is 15 residues. With V trimmed by 0 bases and J by 4 bases, 5 bases remained unmatched. CDR3 region: CASSLGGQGTYGYTF. Here the CDR3 DNA reads TGCGCCAGCAGCTTGGGTGGACAGGGAACCTATGGCTACACCTTC.

The chain combines TRBV19 with TRBJ1-5; D not resolved. The V gene lost 6 bases and the J gene lost 5 bases, with 8 bases spanning the gap. The length of the CDR3 is 12 residues. The germline V gene encodes CDR1 LNHDA and CDR2 SQIVND (reference sequence). CDR3 in amino acids: CASRQLDQPQHF. DNA for the CDR3: TGTGCCAGTAGACAGTTGGATCAGCCCCAGCATTTT.

The CDR3 DNA reads as TGTGCCAGCAGTGGACTGAACAACTATGGCTACACCTTC. Its translation: CASSGLNNYGYTF. This chain links TRBV25-1 with TRBJ1-2; D not certain. Per the germline V gene, CDR1 is MGHDK and CDR2 is SYGVNS. V was shortened by 4 bases and J by 2 bases, with 8 bases between the two germline ends. CDR3 length: 13 residues.

The chain links TRBV30 to TRBJ2-3; 11 bases are shared with TRBD2. The CDR3 contains 15 residues. V lost 0 bases and J lost 1; bases outside the gene matches: 0. Germline-derived CDR1 and CDR2 are GTSNPN and SVGIG (reference sequence). As DNA, the CDR3 is TGTGCCTGGAGTGTACTAGCGGGGGGCACAGATACGCAGTATTTT. It encodes CAWSVLAGGTDTQYF.

The chain links TRBV5-1 to TRBJ2-5; 8 bases map to TRBD2. Germline V gene lookup returns CDR1 SGHRS and CDR2 YFSETQ. The CDR3 contains 13 residues. V gave up 2 bases and J gave up 4 bases; unmatched junction bases: 1. The CDR3 DNA reads as TGCGCCAGCAGCTTCGGGGGGGGAGAGACCCAGTACTTC. It encodes CASSFGGGETQYF. Together with reference TRBV5-1 and TRBJ2-5, the CDR3 gives the full variable domain: KAGVTQTPRYLIKTRGQQVTLSCSPISGHRSVSWYQQTPGQGLQFLFEYFSETQRNKGNFPGRFSGRQFSNSRSEMNVSTLELGDSALYLCASSFGGGETQYFGPGTRLLVL.

V and J are TRBV11-3 and TRBJ1-1; D uncertain. V was cut by 5 bases and J by 0 bases, with 16 bases left in between. The CDR3 sequence is 16 residues long. Germline CDR1 is SGHNT and CDR2 is YENEEA. The CDR3 is CASSPTVGPLNTEAFF. In DNA form, the CDR3 reads TGTGCCAGCAGCCCCACAGTTGGCCCCTTGAACACTGAAGCTTTCTTT.

The chain employs TRBV29-1 and TRBJ1-2; D might be TRBD1 (5 bases). V was shortened by 4 bases and J by 0 bases, with 12 bases between the two germline ends. CDR3 length: 14 residues. The germline V gene encodes CDR1 SQVTM and CDR2 ANQGSEA. In nucleotides, the CDR3 is TGCAGCGTTGGGACATTTGATTCTAACTATGGCTACACCTTC. Translation: CSVGTFDSNYGYTF. The whole variable domain, filled in from reference TRBV29-1 and TRBJ1-2, reads SAVISQKPSRDICQRGTSLTIQCQVDSQVTMMFWYRQQPGQSLTLIATANQGSEATYESGFVIDKFPISRPNLTFSTLTVSNMSPEDSSIYLCSVGTFDSNYGYTFGSGTRLTVV.

In DNA form, the CDR3 reads TGTGCCAGCAGCCGCGGACTAGGAGAGACCCAGTACTTC. Translating gives CASSRGLGETQYF. This chain joins TRBV7-9 and TRBJ2-5; 7 nucleotides align to TRBD2. Trimming cost V 5 bases and J 4 bases; bases outside gene matches: 4. This CDR3 region has 13 residues. CDR1 SEHNR and CDR2 FQNEAQ come from the germline V gene (reference sequence).

Here the CDR3 reads CASKRPGQTGNTYNEQFF. CDR3 in DNA: TGTGCCAGCAAGAGACCGGGACAGACAGGGAACACATACAATGAGCAGTTCTTC. The rearrangement uses TRBV2 and TRBJ2-1, with TRBD1 identical over 7 bases. This CDR3 contains 18 residues. The V gene end was trimmed by 7 bases and the J gene end by 4 bases; junction bases not matched to a gene: 19. Germline-derived CDR1 and CDR2 are SNHLY and FYNNEI.